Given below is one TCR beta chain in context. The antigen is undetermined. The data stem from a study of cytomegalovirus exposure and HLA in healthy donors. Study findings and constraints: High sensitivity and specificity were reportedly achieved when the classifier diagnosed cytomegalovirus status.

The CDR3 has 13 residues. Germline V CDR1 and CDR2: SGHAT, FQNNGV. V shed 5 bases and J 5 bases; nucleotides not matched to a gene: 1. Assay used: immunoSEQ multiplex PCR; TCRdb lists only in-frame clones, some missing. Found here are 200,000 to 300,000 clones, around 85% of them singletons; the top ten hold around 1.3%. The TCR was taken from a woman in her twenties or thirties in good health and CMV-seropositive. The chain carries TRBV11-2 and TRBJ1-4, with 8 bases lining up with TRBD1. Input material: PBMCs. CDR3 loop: CASSRDRNEKLFF. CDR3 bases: TGTGCCAGCAGCAGGGACAGGAATGAAAAACTGTTTTTT. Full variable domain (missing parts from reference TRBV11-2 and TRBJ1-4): EAGVAQSPRYKIIEKRQSVAFWCNPISGHATLYWYQQILGQGPKLLIQFQNNGVVDDSQLPKDRFSAERLKGVDSTLKIQPAKLEDSAVYLCASSRDRNEKLFFGSGTQLSVL.